The 6 T cell receptor beta chains below come from one sample, sequenced in a study of cytomegalovirus exposure and HLA in healthy donors. It was with 60 Vbeta and 13 Jbeta primers that the PCR ran. Libraries were prepared by immunoSEQ multiplex PCR; TCRdb keeps only in-frame clonotypes and omits some of them. This sample's table reports 95,000 to 150,000 clones. The sequencing sample was made of PBMCs. These receptors originate from a man between 40 and 49 years old in good health and CMV-seronegative.

CDR3 bases: TGCAGCGCGAACTGGGGAGCAAGCTCCTACGAGCAGTACTTC. Translated: CSANWGASSYEQYF. The genes are TRBV29-1 and TRBJ2-7; D might be TRBD2 (5 bases). The CDR3 runs to 14 residues. Trimming took 7 bases from V and 0 from J, leaving 16 bases between them. From germline, CDR1 is SQVTM and CDR2 ANQGSEA.

This chain uses TRBV5-1 with TRBJ2-3; TRBD2 agrees at 8 bases. The CDR3 length is 15 residues. The junction had 6 bases not matched to a gene; V was cut back by 3 bases and J by 3 bases. Germline V gene data show CDR1 as SGHRS and CDR2 as YFSETQ. This CDR3 reads CASSSPGGETDTQYF. CDR3 sequence (DNA): TGCGCCAGCAGCTCCCCGGGAGGGGAAACAGATACGCAGTATTTT.

The rearrangement joins TRBV7-9 to TRBJ1-1; 7 bases line up with TRBD1. The germline CDR1 and CDR2 sequences are SEHNR and FQNEAQ (reference sequence). CDR3 length: 14 amino acids. V trimming: 1 base; J trimming: 7 bases; junction bases outside the gene matches: 6. For the CDR3, the DNA is TGTGCCAGCAGCTTAGTCCAGGGGGAAAGTGAAGCTTTCTTT. Translating it yields CASSLVQGESEAFF.

The chain couples TRBV29-1 to TRBJ2-2; D is uncertain. CDR1 is SQVTM and CDR2 is ANQGSEA in the germline V gene. V was pared by 7 bases and J by 5 bases, with 11 bases between. The CDR3 sequence is 12 residues long. The CDR3 sequence is CSGTSGTGELFF. CDR3 nucleotides: TGCAGCGGAACTTCCGGGACCGGGGAGCTGTTTTTT.

This rearrangement joins TRBV19 to TRBJ2-7; 7 positions match TRBD2. V was clipped by 3 bases and J by 3 bases; unmatched bases: 5. Germline V gene lookup returns CDR1 LNHDA and CDR2 SQIVND (reference sequence). This CDR3 has 14 residues. The chain's CDR3 is CASSMGGRVYEQYF. The CDR3 coding sequence is TGTGCCAGTAGTATGGGAGGGAGGGTCTACGAGCAGTACTTC.

V and J are TRBV28 and TRBJ1-2; possibly TRBD1 for D (6 bases). This CDR3 has 12 amino acids. Trimming took 6 bases from V and 7 from J, leaving 12 bases between them. Germline CDR1 is MDHEN and CDR2 is SYDVKM. CDR3: CASSGIRGGYTF. CDR3 sequence (DNA): TGTGCCAGCAGCGGGATCAGGGGTGGCTACACCTTC.